The 17 T cell receptor beta chains in this list originate from one sample, sequenced in a study of blood T cell repertoires in COVID-19. TCRdb's table, derived via immunoSEQ multiplex PCR, lists solely in-frame clones and lacks some. Found here are about 210,000 clones, just under 85% of them singletons; the top ten hold less than 8%. What was sequenced was peripheral blood. All receptors derive from a woman aged 50 to 65 with active or convalescent COVID-19.

This clone was observed once. The chain joins TRBV18 to TRBJ2-5; D remains ambiguous. The CDR3 extends over 13 amino acids. CDR1 KGHSH and CDR2 LQKENI come from the germline V gene. V was clipped by 5 bases and J by 2 bases, with 9 bases between them. The CDR3 DNA reads as TGTGCCAGCTCAGAACTAAGACAAGAGACCCAGTACTTC. It codes for CASSELRQETQYF.

The CDR3 region has the DNA TGTGCCAGCAGCCTGGGGACAGGGGTGCTAGGGGGGTATGGCTACACCTTC. It encodes CASSLGTGVLGGYGYTF. The V gene is TRBV3-1 (or the pseudogene TRBV3-2), the J gene TRBJ1-2; 10 nucleotides agree with TRBD1. This CDR3 contains 17 residues. Germline lookup yields CDR1 LGHDT and CDR2 YNNKEL (reference sequence). V shed 4 bases, J shed 5 bases, and the junction held 13 bases outside the gene matches.

This clone has a handful of counts. The chain uses TRBV5-1 and TRBJ1-6; maybe TRBD1 (5 bases). This CDR3 contains 14 residues. V lost 2 bases and J lost 9, with 12 bases in between. CDR1 is SGHRS, CDR2 YFSETQ, per germline. Written as DNA, the CDR3 is TGCGCCAGCAGCTTCGGGTGGGGCCCTTCACCCCTCCACTTT. The encoded protein is CASSFGWGPSPLHF.

This chain joins TRBV5-6 and TRBJ2-7; the D gene is possibly TRBD2 (5 bases). The CDR3 extends over 14 amino acids. The V and J ends lost 1 base and 6 bases respectively, with 14 bases between them. Germline V gene sequence: CDR1 SGHDT, CDR2 YYEEEE. The CDR3 here is CASSLWGDLGEQYV. The CDR3 nucleotides read TGTGCCAGCAGCTTGTGGGGAGACCTCGGCGAGCAGTACGTC.

This rearrangement joins TRBV28 to TRBJ1-1, with unresolved D. This CDR3 is 12 amino acids long. Germline V gene lookup returns CDR1 MDHEN and CDR2 SYDVKM. V was trimmed by 3 bases and J by 5 bases, leaving 7 bases between them. CDR3 region: CASSFRKTEAFF. The CDR3 DNA reads as TGTGCCAGCAGTTTTAGAAAGACTGAAGCTTTCTTT. The full variable domain, its missing parts supplied by reference TRBV28 and TRBJ1-1, is DVKVTQSSRYLVKRTGEKVFLECVQDMDHENMFWYRQDPGLGLRLIYFSYDVKMKEKGDIPEGYSVSREKKERFSLILESASTNQTSMYLCASSFRKTEAFFGQGTRLTVV.

The chain links TRBV18 to TRBJ1-2; the match to TRBD1 covers 7 bases. Germline V gene lookup returns CDR1 KGHSH and CDR2 LQKENI. J gave up 3 bases and V 1 base, and 8 bases lay outside the gene matches. CDR3 length equals 16 residues. The CDR3 DNA follows: TGTGCCAGCTCACCACTAGGGACAGCCTTTGACTATGGCTACACCTTC. Translation: CASSPLGTAFDYGYTF.

The chain carries TRBV25-1 and TRBJ2-1; D is unresolved. Per the germline V gene, CDR1 is MGHDK and CDR2 is SYGVNS. This CDR3 has 12 amino acids. Trimming cost V 4 bases and J 3 bases, with 4 bases left between them. In DNA form, the CDR3 reads TGTGCCAGCAGTGGTTACTACAATGAGCAGTTCTTC. Protein product: CASSGYYNEQFF.

There are a few counts of this clone. The junction departs from germline at one end; a sequencing error may be responsible. The chain links TRBV6-1 to TRBJ2-2; D may be TRBD2 (7 bases). The CDR3 contains 15 residues. Germline V CDR1 and CDR2: MNHNS, SASEGT. The CDR3 loop is CASSEGGVVSGELFF. DNA of the CDR3: TGTGCCAGCAGCGAAGGGGGGGTAGTGTCCGGGGAGCTGTTTTTT.

The V call is TRBV2, the J call TRBJ1-3; no reliable D call. The V gene's germline CDR1 is SNHLY and CDR2 FYNNEI. The CDR3 length is 14 residues. Trimming removed 5 bases from V and 0 bases from J, with 8 bases in between. Here the CDR3 DNA reads TGTGCCAGCAGTACCCGAGCCTCTGGAAACACCATATATTTT. The encoded protein is CASSTRASGNTIYF.

CDR3 sequence reads: CASSPTGAFNQPQHF. CDR3 DNA sequence: TGTGCCAGCAGTCCTACAGGGGCATTCAATCAGCCCCAGCATTTT. The rearrangement links TRBV2 to TRBJ1-5, with 7 bases lining up with TRBD1. The junction had 7 bases not matched to a gene; V was cut back by 5 bases and J by 3 bases. This CDR3 is built from 15 residues. Per germline, CDR1 SNHLY and CDR2 FYNNEI.

V is TRBV3-1 (or the pseudogene TRBV3-2) and J is TRBJ2-3; 16 bases are shared with TRBD2. Unmatched junction bases numbered 7, after V lost 4 bases and J lost 3 bases. Per germline, CDR1 LGHDT and CDR2 YNNKEL (reference sequence). The CDR3 has 18 amino acids. The CDR3 loop is CASSRQGLAGGPTDTQYF. Written as DNA, the CDR3 is TGTGCCAGCAGCCGCCAGGGACTAGCGGGGGGGCCAACAGATACGCAGTATTTT.

The V gene is TRBV3-1 (or the pseudogene TRBV3-2), the J gene TRBJ2-5; 8 bases align to TRBD1. Germline loops: CDR1 LGHDT, CDR2 YNNKEL (reference sequence). The CDR3 runs 14 residues. V was clipped by 5 bases and J by 3 bases; unmatched bases: 5. The CDR3 reads CASSRTGWEETQYF. CDR3 sequence (DNA): TGTGCCAGCAGCAGGACAGGGTGGGAAGAGACCCAGTACTTC.

This clone was counted many times. The chain carries TRBV15 and TRBJ2-1; 10 bases agree with TRBD2. The CDR3 is 15 amino acids. The V gene end was trimmed by 4 bases and the J gene end by 3 bases; junction bases not matched to a gene: 3. Germline V gene data show CDR1 as LNHNV and CDR2 as YYDKDF (reference sequence). The DNA of the CDR3 is TGTGCCACCAGCATGCTAGCGGGGGACTACAATGAGCAGTTCTTC. As protein: CATSMLAGDYNEQFF.

This clone was detected only a few times. This sequence joins TRBV5-5 and TRBJ2-1; D call uncertain. V was cut by 1 base and J by 3 bases, with 11 bases left in between. The CDR3 has 15 residues. Germline V gene data show CDR1 as SGHKS and CDR2 as YYEKEE (reference sequence). CDR3 bases: TGTGCCAGCAGCTTGACCCCAGAAGTCTACAATGAGCAGTTCTTC. It translates to CASSLTPEVYNEQFF.

This sequence joins TRBV18 and TRBJ2-2; 9 bases fit TRBD1. Trimming cost V 3 bases and J 4 bases; bases outside gene matches: 3. The CDR3 has 15 amino acids. Germline CDR1 is KGHSH and CDR2 is LQKENI. The CDR3, as DNA: TGTGCCAGCTCACCCCAGACAGGGGGCACCGGGGAGCTGTTTTTT. Encoded protein: CASSPQTGGTGELFF.

This clone was observed a few times. The chain carries TRBV7-9 and TRBJ2-7, with D hard to call. The CDR3 extends over 13 amino acids. The V end lost 11 bases, the J end lost 1 base, and 15 bases lay between the germline ends. Germline assignment: CDR1 SEHNR and CDR2 FQNEAQ (reference sequence). The CDR3 spells CAPRTRVSYEQYV. The CDR3 DNA sequence: TGTGCCCCCCGAACCCGGGTTTCCTACGAGCAGTACGTC.

The chain recombines TRBV5-4 with TRBJ2-4; TRBD2 might be the D (8 bases). CDR3 length: 15 residues. The germline gives CDR1 SGHNT, CDR2 YYREEE (reference sequence). The germline V and J ends were trimmed by 4 bases and 5 bases, with 16 bases remaining between them. The CDR3 nucleotides read TGTGCCAGCAGCCCAACGGGAGGGGGCCAAAACATTCAGTACTTC. As protein: CASSPTGGGQNIQYF.